A selection of T cell receptor beta chains follows, all from one sample in a study of blood T cell repertoires in COVID-19. Assay: immunoSEQ multiplex PCR; the TCRdb copy retains only in-frame clones and omits some. The sample records roughly 330,000 clones, 65% to 85% being singletons. The sample taken for sequencing was peripheral blood. All receptors come from a woman in her forties or fifties with acute or convalescent COVID-19. The CDR3 runs from the conserved cysteine through the conserved F or W. Fields, in order: J gene, D gene, clone size, V gene, CDR3 DNA, CDR3 protein. D genes are given only for firm matches. Clone sizes are given selectively: once, few, many, or a class where the clone is expanded.

J: TRBJ1-1; D: TRBD1; size: -; V: TRBV3-1/TRBV3-2; DNA: TGTGCCAGCAGCCATCCCCAGGGGGGCAAGGGTGAAGCTTTCTTT; CDR3: CASSHPQGGKGEAFF
J: TRBJ1-2; D: -; size: -; V: TRBV7-8; DNA: TGTGCCAGCAGCCCAGACAGTACTAACTATGGCTACACCTTC; CDR3: CASSPDSTNYGYTF
J: TRBJ1-1; D: TRBD1; size: -; V: TRBV15; DNA: TGTGCCACCAGCAGAGATAGACCAACAGGGGATACTGAAGCTTTCTTT; CDR3: CATSRDRPTGDTEAFF
J: TRBJ2-7; D: -; size: -; V: TRBV6-6; DNA: TGTGCCAGCAGGTATGGACAGAACTCCTACGAGCAGTACTTC; CDR3: CASRYGQNSYEQYF
J: TRBJ2-5; D: -; size: -; V: TRBV5-1; DNA: TGCGCCAGCAGGAGGGGGACCCAAGAGACCCAGTACTTC; CDR3: CASRRGTQETQYF
J: TRBJ2-3; D: -; size: once; V: TRBV19; DNA: TGTGCCAGTAGAGACAGAGATAGCACAGATACGCAGTATTTT; CDR3: CASRDRDSTDTQYF
J: TRBJ2-1; D: -; size: -; V: TRBV7-2; DNA: TGTGCCAGCAGCTTAGATCCAGGTGAGCACAATGAGCAGTTCTTC; CDR3: CASSLDPGEHNEQFF
J: TRBJ2-4; D: TRBD1; size: -; V: TRBV6-4; DNA: TGTGCCAGCAGGACCAGGGGGCATAGGAAAAACATTCAGTACTTC; CDR3: CASRTRGHRKNIQYF
J: TRBJ1-1; D: -; size: -; V: TRBV10-3; DNA: TGTGCCATCAGGGACATGCCGAACACTGAAGCTTTCTTT; CDR3: CAIRDMPNTEAFF
J: TRBJ2-2; D: -; size: -; V: TRBV27; DNA: TGTGCCAGCAGTTCTCCCTCGACAGGTTTTGGCGGGGAGCTGTTTTTT; CDR3: CASSSPSTGFGGELFF
J: TRBJ2-6; D: TRBD2; size: -; V: TRBV20-1; DNA: TGCAGTGCTAGTAGCGGGGGGAACTCTGGGGCCAACGTCCTGACTTTC; CDR3: CSASSGGNSGANVLTF
J: TRBJ1-1; D: TRBD1; size: -; V: TRBV9; DNA: TGTGCCAGCAGCCAGGGGGCGATGAACACTGAAGCTTTCTTT; CDR3: CASSQGAMNTEAFF
J: TRBJ1-2; D: -; size: -; V: TRBV30; DNA: TGTGCCTGGAGTGTTTATTCGGGGGACGATGGCTACACCTTC; CDR3: CAWSVYSGDDGYTF
J: TRBJ2-3; D: TRBD2; size: -; V: TRBV13; DNA: TGTGCCAGCAGCTCTAAGCGGGAGAACACAGATACGCAGTATTTT; CDR3: CASSSKRENTDTQYF
J: TRBJ2-1; D: TRBD1; size: -; V: TRBV2; DNA: TGTGCCAGCGTGGACAGGGTCCATGAGCAGTTCTTC; CDR3: CASVDRVHEQFF
J: TRBJ2-5; D: -; size: -; V: TRBV10-3; DNA: TGTGCCATCAGTTTTGGACAGCTGGGCGAGACCCAGTACTTC; CDR3: CAISFGQLGETQYF
J: TRBJ2-3; D: -; size: -; V: TRBV5-4; DNA: TGTGCCAGCAGCTCCTATTACGATACGCAGTATTTT; CDR3: CASSSYYDTQYF
J: TRBJ2-2; D: -; size: -; V: TRBV25-1; DNA: TGTGCCAGCAGCCCCAGGCGGGCCGGTCCCGGAGGCACCGGGGAGCTGTTTTTT; CDR3: CASSPRRAGPGGTGELFF
J: TRBJ2-1; D: TRBD2; size: -; V: TRBV3-1/TRBV3-2; DNA: TGTGCCAGCAGCCAAGGCAGCGGGGGGGCCCATGAGCAGTTCTTC; CDR3: CASSQGSGGAHEQFF
J: TRBJ2-1; D: -; size: -; V: TRBV10-1; DNA: TGCGCCAGCAGTGAGGAAAGACCAATGACCGAGGGAAATGAGCAGTTCTTC; CDR3: CASSEERPMTEGNEQFF
J: TRBJ2-1; D: -; size: few; V: TRBV5-4; DNA: TGTGCCAGCAGCTTGTCACTGAGCTCCTACAATGAGCAGTTCTTC; CDR3: CASSLSLSSYNEQFF
J: TRBJ1-1; D: -; size: few; V: TRBV27; DNA: TGTGCCAGCAGTTCCCCCTCGACAGCGAACACTGAAGCTTTCTTT; CDR3: CASSSPSTANTEAFF
J: TRBJ1-4; D: -; size: -; V: TRBV27; DNA: TGTGCCAGCAGGACAGTATCCGATGAAAAACTGTTTTTT; CDR3: CASRTVSDEKLFF
J: TRBJ1-4; D: -; size: -; V: TRBV7-2; DNA: TGTGCCAGCAGCCCTCCACCAGGGAATGAAAAACTGTTTTTT; CDR3: CASSPPPGNEKLFF
J: TRBJ1-1; D: -; size: -; V: TRBV13; DNA: TGTGCCAGCAGCTTACAGGGGCCCACTGAAGCTTTCTTT; CDR3: CASSLQGPTEAFF
J: TRBJ2-3; D: TRBD2; size: once; V: TRBV7-7; DNA: TGTGCCAGCAGCTTAGTAGCGGGAGCAGATACGCAGTATTTT; CDR3: CASSLVAGADTQYF
J: TRBJ1-6; D: -; size: few; V: TRBV7-2; DNA: TGTGCCAGCAGCTCTCAGCTTTTCGGGGTTTATAATTCACCCCTCCACTTT; CDR3: CASSSQLFGVYNSPLHF
J: TRBJ2-3; D: TRBD2; size: -; V: TRBV6-5; DNA: TGTGCCAGCAGTTCTGAGCGGGGTTATACGCAGTATTTT; CDR3: CASSSERGYTQYF
J: TRBJ2-3; D: TRBD2; size: -; V: TRBV2; DNA: TGTGCCAGCAGTGAACTAGCGGTGCGTACAGATACGCAGTATTTT; CDR3: CASSELAVRTDTQYF
J: TRBJ1-5; D: -; size: -; V: TRBV6-2/TRBV6-3; DNA: TGTGCCAGCAGTTACCTTTCGACAGAGAATCAGCCCCAGCATTTT; CDR3: CASSYLSTENQPQHF
J: TRBJ1-5; D: -; size: few; V: TRBV12-5; DNA: TGTGCTAGTGGTTTGAGTGGAGCTGGGGGGTTGAGACAGCCCCAGCATTTT; CDR3: CASGLSGAGGLRQPQHF
J: TRBJ2-3; D: TRBD2; size: -; V: TRBV4-2; DNA: TGTGCCAGCAGCCACGACCGGGAGGTTCGGTTTTATACGCAGTATTTT; CDR3: CASSHDREVRFYTQYF
J: TRBJ1-2; D: -; size: once; V: TRBV19; DNA: TGTGCCAGTAGTTGGCAGGGCAACTATGGCTACACCTTC; CDR3: CASSWQGNYGYTF
J: TRBJ1-5; D: TRBD1; size: -; V: TRBV10-3; DNA: TGTGCCATCAGTGATCCCGGACAGGGAGGCGGCAATCAGCCCCAGCATTTT; CDR3: CAISDPGQGGGNQPQHF
J: TRBJ2-1; D: -; size: many; V: TRBV5-1; DNA: TGCGCCAGCAGCTTGAGACCCGGGGATCAAGGGAATGAGCAGTTCTTC; CDR3: CASSLRPGDQGNEQFF
J: TRBJ1-3; D: -; size: -; V: TRBV5-4; DNA: TGTGCCAGCAGCTTGGCCGCCGGTTACTCTGGAAACACCATATATTTT; CDR3: CASSLAAGYSGNTIYF
J: TRBJ2-3; D: TRBD1; size: -; V: TRBV19; DNA: TGTGCCAGTACGAGACAGGGGGGCACAGATACGCAGTATTTT; CDR3: CASTRQGGTDTQYF
J: TRBJ2-5; D: -; size: -; V: TRBV5-1; DNA: TGCGCCAGCAGCTTGGGTAACAACCAAGAGACCCAGTACTTC; CDR3: CASSLGNNQETQYF
J: TRBJ2-2; D: -; size: -; V: TRBV5-4; DNA: TGTGCCAGCAGCTTGTCGGGGAACACCGGGGAGCTGTTTTTT; CDR3: CASSLSGNTGELFF
J: TRBJ1-5; D: TRBD1; size: -; V: TRBV5-3; DNA: TGTGCCAGAAGCCCGTACAGGGGGGATAATCAGCCCCAGCATTTT; CDR3: CARSPYRGDNQPQHF
J: TRBJ2-1; D: TRBD1; size: -; V: TRBV4-3; DNA: TGCGCCAGCAGCCGCGGACGAGGGACAGGGTATCCCCATGAGCAGTTCTTC; CDR3: CASSRGRGTGYPHEQFF
J: TRBJ1-1; D: -; size: -; V: TRBV29-1; DNA: TGCAGCGTTGAGTCAGGGTTGAACACTGAAGCTTTCTTT; CDR3: CSVESGLNTEAFF
J: TRBJ2-7; D: -; size: -; V: TRBV5-1; DNA: TGCGCCAGCAGCTTGCAGGGACTTTACGAGCAGTACTTC; CDR3: CASSLQGLYEQYF
J: TRBJ1-5; D: -; size: -; V: TRBV5-6; DNA: TGTGCCAGCAGCTTTTACGGCGGGCCCCAGCATTTT; CDR3: CASSFYGGPQHF
J: TRBJ2-7; D: -; size: few; V: TRBV5-5; DNA: TGTGCCAGCAGCTTTGGCGGGGGACACTCCTACGAGCAGTACTTC; CDR3: CASSFGGGHSYEQYF
J: TRBJ2-5; D: -; size: few; V: TRBV7-9; DNA: TGTGCCAGCAGCTCTACAGGGATAATCACGGGGACCCAGTACTTC; CDR3: CASSSTGIITGTQYF
J: TRBJ1-2; D: TRBD1; size: -; V: TRBV7-2; DNA: TGTGCCAGCAGCTTGGGACAGGGTTATGGCTACACCTTC; CDR3: CASSLGQGYGYTF
J: TRBJ2-7; D: TRBD2; size: -; V: TRBV23-1; DNA: TGCGCCAGCAGCCATTCCGGGGGGGGAGAGCAGTACTTC; CDR3: CASSHSGGGEQYF
J: TRBJ1-1; D: -; size: -; V: TRBV5-3; DNA: TGTGCCAGAAAAAGGGGCAAGTGGGACACTGAAGCTTTCTTT; CDR3: CARKRGKWDTEAFF
J: TRBJ1-2; D: -; size: -; V: TRBV30; DNA: TGTGCCTGGATCCGCTATTCTCGGGGGAGGAACTATGGCTACACCTTC; CDR3: CAWIRYSRGRNYGYTF
J: TRBJ1-1; D: -; size: -; V: TRBV27; DNA: TGTGCCAGCAGTTTATACAGGAGCACTGAAGCTTTCTTT; CDR3: CASSLYRSTEAFF
J: TRBJ2-4; D: TRBD1; size: -; V: TRBV14; DNA: TGTGCCAGCAGCCCGGAGATAGGGGACAGCAAGGGGGACATTCAGTACTTC; CDR3: CASSPEIGDSKGDIQYF
J: TRBJ2-3; D: TRBD2; size: -; V: TRBV11-2; DNA: TGTGCCAGCACCACATCCGGGGGACTAACTAGCACAGATACGCAGTATTTT; CDR3: CASTTSGGLTSTDTQYF
J: TRBJ2-2; D: -; size: -; V: TRBV12-5; DNA: TGTGCTAGTGGTTTGACAGCCGGGGAGCTGTTTTTT; CDR3: CASGLTAGELFF
J: TRBJ2-1; D: TRBD1; size: -; V: TRBV5-1; DNA: TGCGCCAGCAGCCTACAGGGGTTCTCCTACAATGAGCAGTTCTTC; CDR3: CASSLQGFSYNEQFF
J: TRBJ2-1; D: TRBD2; size: -; V: TRBV3-1/TRBV3-2; DNA: TGTGCCAGCAGGCCTAGCGGGGGTAAGGATGAGCAGTTCTTC; CDR3: CASRPSGGKDEQFF
J: TRBJ1-1; D: -; size: once; V: TRBV3-1/TRBV3-2; DNA: TGTGCCAGCAGCCAAGGACGGGCTGAAGCTTTCTTT; CDR3: CASSQGRAEAFF